A single sample is the source of the 3 T cell receptor beta chains below, sequenced in a study of shared clonotypes between healthy human individuals. Sequenced by immunoSEQ multiplex PCR; TCRdb stores in-frame clones only, minus some. The sample carries a few hundred thousand clones, 95% to 98% recorded once. The sample was naive CD4+ T cells sorted from blood. Subset meaning: CD45RA+ positively selected. The receptors stem from a woman in her 30s in good health.

The chain combines TRBV15 with TRBJ2-2, with a weak D call TRBD2 (6 bases). The CDR3 contains 15 residues. Germline V gene sequence: CDR1 LNHNV, CDR2 YYDKDF (reference sequence). V shed 5 bases and J shed 3 bases, with 13 bases lying between them. The CDR3, as DNA: TGTGCCACCAGCGGGGGGAGCGTAGACACCGGGGAGCTGTTTTTT. It is translated as CATSGGSVDTGELFF. The full variable domain, completed using reference TRBV15 and TRBJ2-2, is DAMVIQNPRYQVTQFGKPVTLSCSQTLNHNVMYWYQQKSSQAPKLLFHYYDKDFNNEADTPDNFQSRRPNTSFCFLDIRSPGLGDTAMYLCATSGGSVDTGELFFGEGSRLTVL.

The gene calls are TRBV19 and TRBJ1-1; 8 bases fit TRBD1. Germline V gene data show CDR1 as LNHDA and CDR2 as SQIVND (reference sequence). CDR3 length equals 12 residues. V trimming: 3 bases; J trimming: 8 bases; junction bases outside the gene matches: 2. The DNA of the CDR3 is TGTGCCAGTAGTATCCGACAGGGGGAAGCTTTCTTT. This translates into CASSIRQGEAFF.

This chain joins TRBV21-1 and TRBJ1-1. TRBV21-1 is a recognized pseudogene. The CDR3 runs 14 residues. CDR3 sequence reads: CASSKAGGNTEAFF. In DNA, the CDR3 is TGTGCCAGCAGCAAAGCCGGGGGGAACACTGAAGCTTTCTTT.